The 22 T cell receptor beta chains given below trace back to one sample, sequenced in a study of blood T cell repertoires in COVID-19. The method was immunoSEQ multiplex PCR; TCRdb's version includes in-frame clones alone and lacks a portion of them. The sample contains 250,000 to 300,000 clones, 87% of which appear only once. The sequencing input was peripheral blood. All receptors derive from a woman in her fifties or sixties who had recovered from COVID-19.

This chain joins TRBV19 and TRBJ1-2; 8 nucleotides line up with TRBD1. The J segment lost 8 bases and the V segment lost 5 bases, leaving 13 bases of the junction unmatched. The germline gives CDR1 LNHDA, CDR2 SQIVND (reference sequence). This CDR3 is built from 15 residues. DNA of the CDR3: TGTGCCAGTAGTCCCAGCCCCGGACAGGGATGGGGCTACACCTTC. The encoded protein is CASSPSPGQGWGYTF.

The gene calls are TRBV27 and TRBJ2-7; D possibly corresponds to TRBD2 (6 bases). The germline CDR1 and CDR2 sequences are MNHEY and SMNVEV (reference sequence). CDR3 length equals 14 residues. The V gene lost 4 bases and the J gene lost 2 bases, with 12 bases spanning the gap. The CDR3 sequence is CASSWGDGTYEQYF. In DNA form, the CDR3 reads TGTGCCAGCAGTTGGGGGGACGGTACCTACGAGCAGTACTTC.

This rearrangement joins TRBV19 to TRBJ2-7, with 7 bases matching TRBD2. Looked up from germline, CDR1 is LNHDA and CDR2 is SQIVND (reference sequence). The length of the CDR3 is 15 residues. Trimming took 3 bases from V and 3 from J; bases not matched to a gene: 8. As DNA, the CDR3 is TGTGCCAGTAGTATGCGGGGGTCGACAAACTACGAGCAGTACTTC. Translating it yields CASSMRGSTNYEQYF.

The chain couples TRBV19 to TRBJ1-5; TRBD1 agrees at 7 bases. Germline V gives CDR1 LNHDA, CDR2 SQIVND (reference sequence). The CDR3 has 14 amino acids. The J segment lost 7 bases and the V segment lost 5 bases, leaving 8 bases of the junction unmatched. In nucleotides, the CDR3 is TGTGCCAGTAGTCCCCGACAGGGTCGACAGCCCCAGCATTTT. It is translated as CASSPRQGRQPQHF. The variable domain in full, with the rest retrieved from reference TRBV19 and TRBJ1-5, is DGGITQSPKYLFRKEGQNVTLSCEQNLNHDAMYWYRQDPGQGLRLIYYSQIVNDFQKGDIAEGYSVSREKKESFPLTVTSAQKNPTAFYLCASSPRQGRQPQHFGDGTRLSIL.

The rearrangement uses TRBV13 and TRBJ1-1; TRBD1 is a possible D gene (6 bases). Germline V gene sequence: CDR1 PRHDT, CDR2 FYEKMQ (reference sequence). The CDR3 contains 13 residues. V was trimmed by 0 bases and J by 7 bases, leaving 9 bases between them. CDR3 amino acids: CASSLGQGLEAFF. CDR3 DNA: TGTGCCAGCAGCTTAGGCCAGGGGCTTGAAGCTTTCTTT.

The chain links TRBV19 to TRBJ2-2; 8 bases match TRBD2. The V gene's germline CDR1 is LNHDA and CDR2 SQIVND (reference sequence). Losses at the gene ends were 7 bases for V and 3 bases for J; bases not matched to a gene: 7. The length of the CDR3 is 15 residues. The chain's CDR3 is CASMISGAYTGELFF. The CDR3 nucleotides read TGTGCCAGTATGATTAGCGGGGCCTACACCGGGGAGCTGTTTTTT. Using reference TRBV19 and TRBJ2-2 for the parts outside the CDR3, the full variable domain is DGGITQSPKYLFRKEGQNVTLSCEQNLNHDAMYWYRQDPGQGLRLIYYSQIVNDFQKGDIAEGYSVSREKKESFPLTVTSAQKNPTAFYLCASMISGAYTGELFFGEGSRLTVL.

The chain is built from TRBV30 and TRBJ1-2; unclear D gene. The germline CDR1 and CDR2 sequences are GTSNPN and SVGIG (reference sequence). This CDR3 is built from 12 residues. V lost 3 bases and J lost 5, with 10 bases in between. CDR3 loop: CAWSVQSYGYTF. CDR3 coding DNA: TGTGCCTGGAGCGTACAGAGTTATGGCTACACCTTC.

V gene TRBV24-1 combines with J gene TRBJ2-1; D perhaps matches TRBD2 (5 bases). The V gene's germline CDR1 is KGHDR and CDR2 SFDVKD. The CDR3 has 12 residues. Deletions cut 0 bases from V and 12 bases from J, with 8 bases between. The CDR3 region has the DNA TGTGCCACCAGTGATTTGCGGGGAAGGCAGTTCTTC. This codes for CATSDLRGRQFF.

The DNA of the CDR3 is TGTGCCACCACGCCTTACGACAGGCTAAGCGCGAACACCGGGGAGCTGTTTTTT. Residues: CATTPYDRLSANTGELFF. The rearrangement joins TRBV10-3 to TRBJ2-2; a possible D gene is TRBD1 (6 bases). The V gene lost 10 bases and the J gene lost 0 bases, with 24 bases spanning the gap. There are 18 residues in the CDR3. Germline assignment: CDR1 ENHRY and CDR2 SYGVKD.

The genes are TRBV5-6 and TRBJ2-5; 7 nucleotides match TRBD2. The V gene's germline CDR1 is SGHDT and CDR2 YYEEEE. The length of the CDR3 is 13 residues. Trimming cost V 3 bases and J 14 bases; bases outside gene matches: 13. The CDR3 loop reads CASSSPGTIRSYF. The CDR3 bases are TGTGCCAGCAGCTCCCCCGGGACTATCCGCTCCTACTTC.

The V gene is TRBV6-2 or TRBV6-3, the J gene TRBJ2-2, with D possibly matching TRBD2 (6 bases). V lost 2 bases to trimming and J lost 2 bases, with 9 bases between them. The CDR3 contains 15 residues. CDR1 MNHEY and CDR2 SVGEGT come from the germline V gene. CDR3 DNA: TGTGCCAGCAGTTACGGGAGGCAAAACACCGGGGAGCTGTTTTTT. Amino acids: CASSYGRQNTGELFF.

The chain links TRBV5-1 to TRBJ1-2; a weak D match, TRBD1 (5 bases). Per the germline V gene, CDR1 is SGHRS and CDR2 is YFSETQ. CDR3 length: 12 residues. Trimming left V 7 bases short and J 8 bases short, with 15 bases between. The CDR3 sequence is CASQDTEGGYTF. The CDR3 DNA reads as TGCGCCAGCCAGGACACGGAGGGAGGCTACACCTTC. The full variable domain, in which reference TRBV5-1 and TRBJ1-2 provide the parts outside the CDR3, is KAGVTQTPRYLIKTRGQQVTLSCSPISGHRSVSWYQQTPGQGLQFLFEYFSETQRNKGNFPGRFSGRQFSNSRSEMNVSTLELGDSALYLCASQDTEGGYTFGSGTRLTVV.

The CDR3 DNA is TGTGCCAGTAGGAAAATCACAGGCTTCAATCAGCCCCAGCATTTT. Translation: CASRKITGFNQPQHF. V usage is TRBV19 and J usage is TRBJ1-5; D possibly corresponds to TRBD1 (5 bases). CDR3 size: 15 residues. Trimming pared 6 bases from V and 3 bases from J, leaving 15 bases between. Germline V gene data show CDR1 as LNHDA and CDR2 as SQIVND (reference sequence).

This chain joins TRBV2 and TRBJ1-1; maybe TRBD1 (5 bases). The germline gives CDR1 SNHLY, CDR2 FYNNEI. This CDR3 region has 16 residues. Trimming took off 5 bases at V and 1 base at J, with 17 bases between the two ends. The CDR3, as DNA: TGTGCCAGCAGTCCCCAGGGAGGGAGGGGGAACACTGAAGCTTTCTTT. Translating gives CASSPQGGRGNTEAFF.

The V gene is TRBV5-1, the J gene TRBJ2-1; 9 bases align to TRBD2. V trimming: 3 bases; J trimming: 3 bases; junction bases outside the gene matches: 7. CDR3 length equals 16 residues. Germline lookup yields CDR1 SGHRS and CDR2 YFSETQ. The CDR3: CASSSREGTGYNEQFF. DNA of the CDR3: TGCGCCAGCAGCTCGCGGGAGGGGACCGGCTACAATGAGCAGTTCTTC.

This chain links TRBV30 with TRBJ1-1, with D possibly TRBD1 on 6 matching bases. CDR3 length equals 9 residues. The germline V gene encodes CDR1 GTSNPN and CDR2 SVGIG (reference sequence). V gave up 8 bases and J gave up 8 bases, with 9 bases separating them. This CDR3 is CAADREAFF. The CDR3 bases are TGTGCCGCTGACAGGGAAGCTTTCTTT.

The CDR3 DNA reads TGCGCCAGCAGCTTGGAGACGGAGGGTGTGTCGGGCTACACCTTC. It encodes CASSLETEGVSGYTF. The chain joins TRBV5-1 to TRBJ1-2, with D unclear. Germline CDR1 is SGHRS and CDR2 is YFSETQ. The CDR3 runs to 15 residues. Trimming took 0 bases from V and 8 from J, leaving 17 bases between them.

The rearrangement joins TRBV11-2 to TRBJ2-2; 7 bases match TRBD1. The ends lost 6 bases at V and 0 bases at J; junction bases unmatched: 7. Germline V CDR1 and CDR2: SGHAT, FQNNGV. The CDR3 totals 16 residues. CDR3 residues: CASRDRRRANTGELFF. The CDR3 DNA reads TGTGCCAGCAGGGACAGGAGACGAGCGAACACCGGGGAGCTGTTTTTT.

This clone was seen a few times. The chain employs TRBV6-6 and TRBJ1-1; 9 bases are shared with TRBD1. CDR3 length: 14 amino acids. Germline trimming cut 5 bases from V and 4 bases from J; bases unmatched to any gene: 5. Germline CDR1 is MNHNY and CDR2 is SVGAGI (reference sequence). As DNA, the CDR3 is TGTGCCAGCAGTCGACCGGGACAGGGCACTGAAGCTTTCTTT. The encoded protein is CASSRPGQGTEAFF.

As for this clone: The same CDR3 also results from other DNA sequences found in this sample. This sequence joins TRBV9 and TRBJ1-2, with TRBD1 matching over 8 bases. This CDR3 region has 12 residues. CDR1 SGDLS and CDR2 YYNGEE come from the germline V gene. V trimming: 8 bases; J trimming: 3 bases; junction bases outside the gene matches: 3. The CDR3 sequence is CASSGGDYGYTF. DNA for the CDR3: TGTGCCAGTTCAGGGGGCGACTATGGCTACACCTTC.

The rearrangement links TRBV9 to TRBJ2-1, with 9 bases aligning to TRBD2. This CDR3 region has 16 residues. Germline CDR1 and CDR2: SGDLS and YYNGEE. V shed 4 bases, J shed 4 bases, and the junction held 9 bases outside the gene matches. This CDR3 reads CASSLRAGGLYNEQFF. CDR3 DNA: TGTGCCAGCAGCCTTCGAGCGGGGGGTTTATACAATGAGCAGTTCTTC.

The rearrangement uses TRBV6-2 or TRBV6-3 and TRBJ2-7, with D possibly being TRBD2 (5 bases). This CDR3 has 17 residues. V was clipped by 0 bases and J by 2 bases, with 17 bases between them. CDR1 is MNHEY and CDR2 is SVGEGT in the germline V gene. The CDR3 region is CASSYSIVRGTTYEQYF. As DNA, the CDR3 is TGTGCCAGCAGTTACTCGATCGTCCGGGGAACGACCTACGAGCAGTACTTC.